Sequencing of this T cell receptor beta chain was carried out in a study of T cell responses to AZD1222 COVID-19 vaccine. Study in general: Combined were second doses at about 4 or about 12 weeks. General study results and limits: The study identified only five to seven AZD1222 recipients as seropositive at baseline. The sample set comprised mostly white British donors with more females, and clonal diversity was possibly underestimated. Spike-specific TCR breadth and depth were elevated following two AZD1222 doses.

TCRdb keeps only in-frame clones here, not all; method: immunoSEQ multiplex PCR. The sample includes approximately 84,000 clones, 75% to 90% of them seen just once. As concerns this clone: Its antigen is not identified.

With V trimmed by 6 bases and J by 13 bases, 12 bases remained unmatched. The CDR3 covers 14 residues. The germline gives CDR1 SNHLY, CDR2 FYNNEI. The chain links TRBV2 to TRBJ2-1; TRBD2 aligns across 10 bases. The sequencing here drew on peripheral blood, taken on day 0 of AZD1222 vaccination. The TCR sequence derives from an adult in good health. CDR3 protein: CASRLTSGAVSQFF. As DNA, the CDR3 is TGTGCCAGCAGGCTAACTAGCGGGGCCGTGAGTCAGTTCTTC.